This TCR beta chain emerged from a study of CD8+ T cells in alopecia areata. Study at large: Treatment of the treated patients consisted of oral tofacitinib, 5 to 10 mg twice daily. Study observations and caveats: Many of the expanded lesional clones endured in scalp and blood while on tofacitinib.

Trimming took 3 bases from V and 2 from J; bases not matched to a gene: 8. This CDR3 is 17 amino acids long. Germline V gene sequence: CDR1 LNHNV, CDR2 YYDKDF (reference sequence). Treatment described: oral pan-JAK inhibitor, 5-10 mg twice daily. Alopecia areata patients had lesional scalp punch biopsies and peripheral blood taken from them. Reverse transcribed after extraction, RNA yielded cDNA as the sequencing template. Data came from immunoSEQ multiplex PCR; TCRdb stores just in-frame clones and leaves some out. The sample has some 190,000 clones; 64% are singletons. In regard to this clone: Its antigen is undetermined.

The origin of this receptor is a human donor with alopecia areata. This chain joins TRBV15 and TRBJ2-1; 9 bases are shared with TRBD2. The sequencing here drew on CD4+ T cells sorted from blood, taken around week 49, from a patient treated with tofacitinib. Here the CDR3 reads CATSSAGTSGPYNEQFF. The CDR3 DNA follows: TGTGCCACCAGCAGCGCGGGTACTAGCGGGCCCTACAATGAGCAGTTCTTC.